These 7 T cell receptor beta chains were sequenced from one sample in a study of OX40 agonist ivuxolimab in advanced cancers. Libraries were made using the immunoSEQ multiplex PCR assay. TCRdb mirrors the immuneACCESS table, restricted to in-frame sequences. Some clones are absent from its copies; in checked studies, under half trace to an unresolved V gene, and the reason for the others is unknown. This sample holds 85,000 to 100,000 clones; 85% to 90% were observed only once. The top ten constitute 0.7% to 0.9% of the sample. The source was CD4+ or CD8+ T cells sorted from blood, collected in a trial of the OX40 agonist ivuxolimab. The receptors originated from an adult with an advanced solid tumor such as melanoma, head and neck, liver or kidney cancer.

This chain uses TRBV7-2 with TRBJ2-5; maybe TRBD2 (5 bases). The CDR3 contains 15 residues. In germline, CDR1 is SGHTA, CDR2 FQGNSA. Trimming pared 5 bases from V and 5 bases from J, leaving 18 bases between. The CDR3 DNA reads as TGTGCCAGCAGCCAGCGGACCCTGAACCTTGAGACCCAGTACTTC. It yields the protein CASSQRTLNLETQYF.

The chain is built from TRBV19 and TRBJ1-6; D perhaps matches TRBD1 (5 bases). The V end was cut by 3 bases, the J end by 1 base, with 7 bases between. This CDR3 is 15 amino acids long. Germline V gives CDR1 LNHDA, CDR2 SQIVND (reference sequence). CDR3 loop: CASSMWGSYNSPLHF. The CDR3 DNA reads TGTGCCAGTAGTATGTGGGGGTCCTATAATTCACCCCTCCACTTT.

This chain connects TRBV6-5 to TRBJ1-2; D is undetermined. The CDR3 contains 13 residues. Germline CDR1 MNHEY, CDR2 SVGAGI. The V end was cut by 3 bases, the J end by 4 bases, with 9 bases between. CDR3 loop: CASSYRLGYGYTF. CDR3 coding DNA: TGTGCCAGCAGTTATAGGCTCGGCTATGGCTACACCTTC.

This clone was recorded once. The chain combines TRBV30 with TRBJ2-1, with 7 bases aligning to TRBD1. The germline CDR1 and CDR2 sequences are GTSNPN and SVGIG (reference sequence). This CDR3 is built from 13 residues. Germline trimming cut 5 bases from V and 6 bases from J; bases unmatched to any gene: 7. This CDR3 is CAWSRDSFNEQFF. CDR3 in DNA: TGTGCCTGGTCCCGGGACAGTTTCAATGAGCAGTTCTTC.

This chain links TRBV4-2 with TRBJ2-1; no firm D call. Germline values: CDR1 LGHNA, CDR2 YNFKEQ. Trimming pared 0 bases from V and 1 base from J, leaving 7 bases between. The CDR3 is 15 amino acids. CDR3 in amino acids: CASSQDESSYNEQFF. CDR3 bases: TGTGCCAGCAGCCAAGATGAAAGTTCCTACAATGAGCAGTTCTTC.

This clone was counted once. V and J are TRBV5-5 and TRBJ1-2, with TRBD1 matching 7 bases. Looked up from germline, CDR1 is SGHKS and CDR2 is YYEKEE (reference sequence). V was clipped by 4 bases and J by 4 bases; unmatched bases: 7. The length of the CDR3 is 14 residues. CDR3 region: CASSPPTGTYGYTF. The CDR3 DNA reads TGTGCCAGCAGCCCCCCGACAGGGACCTATGGCTACACCTTC.

CDR3 sequence (DNA): TGTGCCACCAGCAATCGGGTGGACGACGGTGAAGCTTTCTTT. Translated: CATSNRVDDGEAFF. V and J are TRBV15 and TRBJ1-1; D not resolved. Germline V gene lookup returns CDR1 LNHNV and CDR2 YYDKDF (reference sequence). The CDR3 totals 14 residues. Between the trimmed V and J ends, which lost 4 bases and 7 bases, there was a span of 16 bases.